These 32 T cell receptor beta chains share one sample of origin, sequenced in a study of blood T cell repertoires in COVID-19. Using immunoSEQ multiplex PCR, the repertoire was profiled, and TCRdb retains in-frame clones only, with some absent. Counted here are 100,000 to 150,000 clones, over 75% occurring once; the ten biggest clones make up 25% to 30%. What was sequenced was peripheral blood. These TCRs come from a woman of 80 years or more with acute or convalescent COVID-19.

This chain uses TRBV6-2 or TRBV6-3 with TRBJ1-1, with 8 bases fitting TRBD1. The CDR3 runs to 16 residues. V shed 4 bases, J shed 3 bases, and the junction held 10 bases outside the gene matches. Germline V lookup: CDR1 MNHEY, CDR2 SVGEGT. In nucleotides, the CDR3 is TGTGCCAGCAGTTCGGACAGGGCTATCGTCGACACTGAAGCTTTCTTT. Its translation: CASSSDRAIVDTEAFF.

V usage is TRBV19 and J usage is TRBJ2-1, with TRBD1 identical over 9 bases. The V gene's germline CDR1 is LNHDA and CDR2 SQIVND (reference sequence). The CDR3 is 15 amino acids. Trimming cost V 3 bases and J 5 bases; bases outside gene matches: 5. The CDR3 region has the DNA TGTGCCAGTAGTATTAGGGACAGGGACAACAATGAGCAGTTCTTC. Translating it yields CASSIRDRDNNEQFF.

This clone was seen more than once but under ten times. The chain has TRBV19 and TRBJ1-3, with 7 nucleotides matching TRBD1. The CDR3 has 14 amino acids. With V trimmed by 7 bases and J by 1 base, 4 bases remained unmatched. Germline CDR1 and CDR2: LNHDA and SQIVND (reference sequence). The CDR3 region has the DNA TGTGCCAGTACTAAGGGACAGTCTGGAAACACCATATATTTT. Residues: CASTKGQSGNTIYF.

The chain couples TRBV9 to TRBJ2-3; TRBD2 aligns across 13 bases. V shed 4 bases and J 3 bases; nucleotides not matched to a gene: 5. CDR3 length equals 16 residues. Germline V gives CDR1 SGDLS, CDR2 YYNGEE. The CDR3 nucleotides are TGTGCCAGCAGCCCTCTGACTAGCGGGGGGACAGATACGCAGTATTTT. Amino acid sequence: CASSPLTSGGTDTQYF.

This chain connects TRBV27 to TRBJ1-6; D call uncertain. The CDR3 is 16 residues long. V was trimmed by 3 bases and J by 6 bases, leaving 15 bases between them. Germline loops: CDR1 MNHEY, CDR2 SMNVEV (reference sequence). CDR3 residues: CASSLGAGKPNSPLHF. As DNA, the CDR3 is TGTGCCAGCAGTTTGGGAGCGGGGAAACCTAATTCACCCCTCCACTTT.

This clone was counted a single time. The junction differs from germline at one of its ends, possibly a read error. The chain carries TRBV6-4 and TRBJ2-1, with 7 bases that match TRBD1. The CDR3 sequence is 13 residues long. CDR1 is MRHNA and CDR2 is SNTAGT in the germline V gene. The DNA for the CDR3 is TGTGCCAGCAGTTCCGAACTGGGACAGCCCACGGTCTTC. Protein product: CASSSELGQPTVF.

This clone came up a few times. The V call is TRBV5-1, the J call TRBJ2-2; D not certain. Per germline, CDR1 SGHRS and CDR2 YFSETQ. Trimming stripped 4 bases from V and 6 bases from J, with 16 bases between. This CDR3 spans 15 amino acids. CDR3 DNA sequence: TGCGCCAGCAGCCCGGCGGTCGCAGATGCCGGGGAGCTGTTTTTT. It yields the protein CASSPAVADAGELFF. The variable domain in full, with the rest retrieved from reference TRBV5-1 and TRBJ2-2, is KAGVTQTPRYLIKTRGQQVTLSCSPISGHRSVSWYQQTPGQGLQFLFEYFSETQRNKGNFPGRFSGRQFSNSRSEMNVSTLELGDSALYLCASSPAVADAGELFFGEGSRLTVL.

A few counts support this clone. CDR3 in amino acids: CASSDKTGETNEKLFF. CDR3 DNA: TGTGCCAGCAGCGATAAGACAGGAGAAACTAATGAAAAACTGTTTTTT. The chain combines TRBV5-5 with TRBJ1-4; D is possibly TRBD1 (6 bases). CDR1 is SGHKS and CDR2 is YYEKEE in the germline V gene (reference sequence). The CDR3 sequence is 16 residues long. Trimming cost V 4 bases and J 1 base, with 14 bases left between them.

The genes are TRBV20-1 and TRBJ1-3, with 7 positions matching TRBD1. CDR3 size: 11 residues. After removal of 5 bases from V and 9 bases from J, the junction contained 4 bases not matched to a gene. The germline V gene has CDR1 DFQATT and CDR2 SNEGSKA (reference sequence). CDR3: CSAYRGGTIYF. The DNA for the CDR3 is TGCAGTGCTTACAGGGGAGGCACCATATATTTT.

The chain employs TRBV6-1 and TRBJ1-2; D uncertain. There are 13 residues in the CDR3. With 0 bases removed from V and 8 bases from J, the gap between germline ends came to 10 bases. The germline gives CDR1 MNHNS, CDR2 SASEGT. CDR3 region: CASSEAEGLGYTF. Here the CDR3 DNA reads TGTGCCAGCAGTGAAGCAGAGGGATTGGGCTACACCTTC.

The chain carries TRBV10-3 and TRBJ1-6; D perhaps matches TRBD1 (5 bases). There are 11 residues in the CDR3. The V and J ends lost 7 bases and 12 bases respectively, with 10 bases between them. Germline CDR1 ENHRY, CDR2 SYGVKD. CDR3 amino acids: CAIKQQGPLHF. In nucleotides, the CDR3 is TGTGCCATCAAGCAGCAGGGACCCCTCCACTTT.

The CDR3 reads CASSLFRGSNEQFF. As DNA, the CDR3 is TGTGCCAGCAGCTTATTCAGGGGCAGTAATGAGCAGTTCTTC. The V and J genes are TRBV7-2 and TRBJ2-1, with TRBD1 as a possible D gene (6 bases). CDR1 is SGHTA, CDR2 FQGNSA, per germline. The V and J ends lost 2 bases and 7 bases respectively, with 12 bases between them. This CDR3 is 14 amino acids long.

In this sample, this clone turned up once. The chain uses TRBV4-1 and TRBJ2-3, with a tentative D call TRBD2 (5 bases). Germline-derived CDR1 and CDR2 are MGHRA and YSYEKL. This CDR3 spans 14 amino acids. V lost 1 base to trimming and J lost 4 bases, with 9 bases between them. The CDR3 region is CASSQVATPDTQYF. The CDR3 DNA reads TGCGCCAGCAGCCAAGTAGCGACCCCAGATACGCAGTATTTT.

V is TRBV6-1 and J is TRBJ2-7; D is unresolved. V lost 3 bases, J lost 2 bases, and 11 bases lay in between. This CDR3 comprises 14 residues. Germline CDR1 reads MNHNS; CDR2 reads SASEGT. In DNA form, the CDR3 reads TGTGCCAGCAGTGAGCGACCAGGAACCTACGAGCAGTACTTC. This encodes CASSERPGTYEQYF.

The rearrangement links TRBV9 to TRBJ1-2; D is unresolved. Germline-derived CDR1 and CDR2 are SGDLS and YYNGEE. Between the trimmed V and J ends, which lost 4 bases and 6 bases, there was a span of 22 bases. This CDR3 region has 16 residues. The CDR3 is CASSPEVPFSVNGYTF. The CDR3 DNA reads as TGTGCCAGCAGCCCAGAGGTCCCGTTCTCGGTAAATGGCTACACCTTC.

This clone was found a few times. This sequence joins TRBV3-1 (or the pseudogene TRBV3-2) and TRBJ1-1; maybe TRBD1 (5 bases). Trimming took off 6 bases at V and 3 bases at J, with 14 bases between the two ends. Germline values: CDR1 LGHDT, CDR2 YNNKEL (reference sequence). The CDR3 extends over 14 amino acids. In DNA, the CDR3 is TGTGCCAGCAGACGGGGACTCACGGACACTGAAGCTTTCTTT. Translation gives CASRRGLTDTEAFF.

The J gene is TRBJ2-1, the V gene TRBV12-2; the DNA was not compared with TRBD1, the D call given in the table. TRBV12-2 is a pseudogene locus. The length of the CDR3 is 11 residues. The CDR3 loop reads CASRLVGEQFF. As DNA, the CDR3 is TGTGCAAGTCGCTTGGTGGGCGAGCAGTTCTTC.

The chain uses TRBV4-2 and TRBJ2-7; TRBD1 matches at 9 bases. V dropped 1 base and J dropped 6; count of bases not matched to a gene: 4. In germline, CDR1 is LGHNA, CDR2 YNFKEQ. The CDR3 spans 14 residues. CDR3 region: CASSQGDRVFEQYF. The CDR3 DNA follows: TGTGCCAGCAGCCAAGGGGACAGGGTTTTCGAGCAGTACTTC.

V and J are TRBV11-3 and TRBJ2-2, with TRBD2 as a possible D gene (6 bases). V was cut by 3 bases and J by 6 bases, with 11 bases left in between. CDR3 length: 14 amino acids. Per the germline V gene, CDR1 is SGHNT and CDR2 is YENEEA. The CDR3 region has the DNA TGTGCCAGCAGCTTTGGCGGGGAGGCCGGGGAGCTGTTTTTT. Translating it yields CASSFGGEAGELFF.

The rearrangement uses TRBV19 and TRBJ2-5; D is possibly TRBD1 (5 bases). Germline V CDR1 and CDR2: LNHDA, SQIVND (reference sequence). The V end lost 9 bases, the J end lost 5 bases, and 10 bases lay between the germline ends. The CDR3 extends over 11 amino acids. CDR3 in amino acids: CASGQGETQYF. CDR3 bases: TGTGCCAGCGGACAAGGCGAGACCCAGTACTTC.

Comment on this clone: The sample carries other DNA sequences with the same CDR3. The chain combines TRBV3-1 (or the pseudogene TRBV3-2) with TRBJ1-2; 9 bases agree with TRBD1. The J segment lost 2 bases and the V segment lost 4 bases, leaving 2 bases of the junction unmatched. The CDR3 totals 14 residues. CDR1 and CDR2 from the germline V gene are LGHDT and YNNKEL (reference sequence). CDR3 in amino acids: CASSPGQGNYGYTF. The DNA for the CDR3 is TGTGCCAGCAGCCCTGGACAGGGGAACTATGGCTACACCTTC.

The rearrangement uses TRBV9 and TRBJ1-1; possibly TRBD1 for D (6 bases). CDR3 length: 15 amino acids. Germline V gives CDR1 SGDLS, CDR2 YYNGEE. V was pared by 4 bases and J by 0 bases, with 13 bases between. The CDR3 protein is CASSSSAGVNTEAFF. The CDR3, as DNA: TGTGCCAGCAGCTCCTCGGCAGGGGTGAACACTGAAGCTTTCTTT.

The J gene is TRBJ2-1, the V gene TRBV12-3 or TRBV12-4; D gene ambiguous. Trimming left V 7 bases short and J 9 bases short, with 10 bases between. The CDR3 sequence is 11 residues long. The CDR3 reads CASTSSGEQFF. In DNA form, the CDR3 reads TGTGCCAGCACCTCCTCCGGTGAGCAGTTCTTC.

Concerning this clone: This same CDR3 is encoded by further DNA sequences in the sample. The V and J genes are TRBV6-2 or TRBV6-3 and TRBJ2-7; perhaps TRBD1 as D (6 bases). Trimming took 6 bases from V and 0 from J, leaving 6 bases between them. Germline V gene sequence: CDR1 MNHEY, CDR2 SVGEGT. The CDR3 has 12 amino acids. The CDR3 DNA follows: TGTGCCAGCAGCAGGGGCTCCTACGAGCAGTACTTC. Its translation: CASSRGSYEQYF.

CDR3 sequence reads: CASSFSGLAGLGETQYF. As DNA, the CDR3 is TGTGCCAGCAGCTTTTCGGGACTAGCGGGGCTGGGGGAGACCCAGTACTTC. The rearrangement links TRBV7-8 to TRBJ2-5, with 13 positions matching TRBD2. The CDR3 spans 17 residues. CDR1 and CDR2 from the germline V gene are SGHVS and FQNEAQ. Losses at the gene ends were 3 bases for V and 5 bases for J; bases not matched to a gene: 9.

To note about this clone: The same CDR3 can be traced to other DNA sequences in this sample. V is TRBV12-3 or TRBV12-4 and J is TRBJ1-5; D is ambiguous. The CDR3 is made up of 12 amino acids. Trimming left V 3 bases short and J 4 bases short, with 4 bases between. As DNA, the CDR3 is TGTGCCAGCAGTTTTTCTAATCAGCCCCAGCATTTT. It encodes CASSFSNQPQHF.

This chain links TRBV9 with TRBJ1-1, with 8 bases that match TRBD1. The V gene's germline CDR1 is SGDLS and CDR2 YYNGEE. The CDR3 length is 18 residues. Trimming removed 0 bases from V and 4 bases from J; junction bases left unmatched: 14. The CDR3 region is CASSVGDKGQGVSTEAFF. CDR3 nucleotides: TGTGCCAGCAGCGTAGGAGATAAAGGACAGGGCGTTAGCACTGAAGCTTTCTTT.

The V and J genes are TRBV9 and TRBJ2-3; TRBD2 might be the D (6 bases). The CDR3 contains 13 residues. CDR1 is SGDLS, CDR2 YYNGEE, per germline. Trimming stripped 4 bases from V and 5 bases from J, with 11 bases between. DNA of the CDR3: TGTGCCAGCAGCCCCTGGGACTTAGATACGCAGTATTTT. Amino acids: CASSPWDLDTQYF.

The sample holds one count of this clone. The chain links TRBV3-1 (or the pseudogene TRBV3-2) to TRBJ2-1, with a possible D match to TRBD2 (6 bases). Trimming took 4 bases from V and 4 from J, leaving 14 bases between them. The germline CDR1 and CDR2 sequences are LGHDT and YNNKEL (reference sequence). This CDR3 region has 15 residues. CDR3 coding DNA: TGTGCCAGCAGCCTCTCAACAGGAGGGTACAATGAGCAGTTCTTC. It specifies CASSLSTGGYNEQFF.

The rearrangement joins TRBV7-6 to TRBJ1-4; 7 bases are a match to TRBD1. The V segment lost 0 bases and the J segment 5 bases; nucleotides outside the gene matches: 3. Germline CDR1 is SGHVS and CDR2 is FNYEAQ. The CDR3 sequence is 15 residues long. CDR3 protein: CASSLAQGVNEKLFF. The CDR3 DNA sequence: TGTGCCAGCAGCTTAGCTCAGGGGGTAAATGAAAAACTGTTTTTT.

The J gene is TRBJ2-2, the V gene TRBV7-2; 8 bases align to TRBD2. The J segment lost 0 bases and the V segment lost 0 bases, leaving 3 bases of the junction unmatched. This CDR3 region has 17 residues. The germline V gene encodes CDR1 SGHTA and CDR2 FQGNSA. CDR3 coding DNA: TGTGCCAGCAGCTTAGCTCTAGCGGGCGCGAACACCGGGGAGCTGTTTTTT. Residues: CASSLALAGANTGELFF. The whole variable domain, remainder taken from reference TRBV7-2 and TRBJ2-2, is GAGVSQSPSNKVTEKGKDVELRCDPISGHTALYWYRQSLGQGLEFLIYFQGNSAPDKSGLPSDRFSAERTGGSVSTLTIQRTQQEDSAVYLCASSLALAGANTGELFFGEGSRLTVL.

J is TRBJ1-2 and V is TRBV20-1; a possible D gene is TRBD1 (5 bases). Germline assignment: CDR1 DFQATT and CDR2 SNEGSKA (reference sequence). The CDR3 extends over 12 amino acids. V was clipped by 3 bases and J by 3 bases, with 8 bases between them. The CDR3 region has the DNA TGCAGTGCTAGTACGGGGGACTATGGCTACACCTTC. As protein: CSASTGDYGYTF.